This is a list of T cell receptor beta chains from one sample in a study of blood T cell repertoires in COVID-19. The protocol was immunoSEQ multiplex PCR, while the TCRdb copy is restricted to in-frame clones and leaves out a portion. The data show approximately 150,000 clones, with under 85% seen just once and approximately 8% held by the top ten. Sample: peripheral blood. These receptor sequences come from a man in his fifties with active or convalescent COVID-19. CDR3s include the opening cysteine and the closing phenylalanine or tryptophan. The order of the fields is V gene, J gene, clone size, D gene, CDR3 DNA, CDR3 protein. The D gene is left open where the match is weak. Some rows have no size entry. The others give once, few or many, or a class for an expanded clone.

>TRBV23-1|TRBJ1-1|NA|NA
TGCGCCACCCGGGACACCCATATGAACACTGAAGCTTTCTTT
CATRDTHMNTEAFF
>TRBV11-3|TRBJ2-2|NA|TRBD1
TGTGCCAGCGGGGGCAGGGGGCAAACCGGGGAGCTGTTTTTT
CASGGRGQTGELFF
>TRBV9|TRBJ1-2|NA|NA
TGTGCCAGCAGCGAGCAGGGTCGCGACTATGGCTACACCTTC
CASSEQGRDYGYTF
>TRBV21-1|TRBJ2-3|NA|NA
TGTGCCAGCAGCCCACGATACGGACTAGCAGCTAGCACAGATACGCAGTATTTT
CASSPRYGLAASTDTQYF
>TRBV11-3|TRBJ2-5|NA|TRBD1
TGTGCCAGCAGCTTAGGGGGACAGGGTGGAGAGACCCAGTACTTC
CASSLGGQGGETQYF
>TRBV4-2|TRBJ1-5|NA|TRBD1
TGTGCCAGCAGCCCCGCCCCGGGACAGGGATATCAGCCCCAGCATTTT
CASSPAPGQGYQPQHF
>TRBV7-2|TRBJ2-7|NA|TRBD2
TGTGCCAGCAGCTTAACGGGGGGGACCATCTACGAGCAGTACTTC
CASSLTGGTIYEQYF
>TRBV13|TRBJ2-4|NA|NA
TGTGCCAGCAGCTCCCAACCTGGAGGGGGCAACAACATTCAGTACTTC
CASSSQPGGGNNIQYF
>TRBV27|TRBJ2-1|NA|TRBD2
TGTGCCAGCAGTTTTCATACCGGGACTAGCACCCGGGATGAGCAGTTCTTC
CASSFHTGTSTRDEQFF
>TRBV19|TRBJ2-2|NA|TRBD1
TGTGCCAGTAGTATACATCCAGGGGGCTCGGACACCGGGGAGCTGTTTTTT
CASSIHPGGSDTGELFF
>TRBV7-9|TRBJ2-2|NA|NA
TGTGCCAGCAGCTCGGTCCGGGATTATTACACCGGGGAGCTGTTTTTT
CASSSVRDYYTGELFF
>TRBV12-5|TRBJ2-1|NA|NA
TGTGCTAGTGGTCCTACAGGGACCTACAATGAGCAGTTCTTC
CASGPTGTYNEQFF
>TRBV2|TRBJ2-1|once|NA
TGTGCCAGCAGCACGACACCGAACAATGAGCAGTTCTTC
CASSTTPNNEQFF
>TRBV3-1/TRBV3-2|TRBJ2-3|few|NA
TGTGCCAGCAGCCTCTCAGATACGCAGTATTTT
CASSLSDTQYF
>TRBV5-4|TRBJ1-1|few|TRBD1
TGTGCCAGCAGCTTGGGGGGGGACAGGGCCACTGAAGCTTTCTTT
CASSLGGDRATEAFF
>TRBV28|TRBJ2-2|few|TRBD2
TGTGCCAGCACGGGGAGAGCGGGAGGGTTCCTGATCGGGGAGCTGTTTTTT
CASTGRAGGFLIGELFF
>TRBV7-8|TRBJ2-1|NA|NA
TGTGCCAGCAGCTTAGGAGGACTCAATGAGCAGTTCTTC
CASSLGGLNEQFF
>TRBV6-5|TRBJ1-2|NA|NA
TGTGCCAGCAGTCCTTCGGACACCTATGGCTACACCTTC
CASSPSDTYGYTF
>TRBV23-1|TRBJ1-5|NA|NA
TGCGCCAGCAGTCAATCGAAAGAGGGGGATAATCAGCCCCAGCATTTT
CASSQSKEGDNQPQHF
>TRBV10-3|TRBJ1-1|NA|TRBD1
TGTGCCATCAGCGAGGGAGGGACAGGGATCTATACTGAAGCTTTCTTT
CAISEGGTGIYTEAFF
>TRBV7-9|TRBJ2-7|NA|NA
TGTGCCAGCAGCCCTCTCTTCAGCTACGAGCAGTACTTC
CASSPLFSYEQYF
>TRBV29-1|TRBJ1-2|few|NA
TGCAGCGTTGCTGGACAGTACTATGGCTACACCTTC
CSVAGQYYGYTF
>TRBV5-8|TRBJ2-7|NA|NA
TGTGCCAGCAGCTTAAACAGCGGAACCTACGAGCAGTACTTC
CASSLNSGTYEQYF
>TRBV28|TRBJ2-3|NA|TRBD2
TGTGCCAGCAGCTTCCAAGCGGGAGGGCCGGTGGATACGCAGTATTTT
CASSFQAGGPVDTQYF
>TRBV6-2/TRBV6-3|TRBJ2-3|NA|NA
TGTGCCAGCAGCCCCATGGGCAGGGAAACAGATACGCAGTATTTT
CASSPMGRETDTQYF
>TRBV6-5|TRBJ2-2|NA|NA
TGTGCCAGCAGTTACTCTCTGTCGGAGCTGTTTTTT
CASSYSLSELFF
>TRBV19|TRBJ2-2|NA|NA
TGTGCCAGTAAGGGGGACACCGGGGAGCTGTTTTTT
CASKGDTGELFF
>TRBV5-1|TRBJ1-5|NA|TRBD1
TGCGCCAGCAGCTTGGGACAGGGAACACAGCCCCAGCATTTT
CASSLGQGTQPQHF
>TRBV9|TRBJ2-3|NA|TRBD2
TGTGCCAGCAGACCGACTAGCGGGAACACAGATACGCAGTATTTT
CASRPTSGNTDTQYF
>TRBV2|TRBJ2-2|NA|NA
TGTGCCAGCAGTGAAGGGCAGGGCACCGGGGAGCTGTTTTTT
CASSEGQGTGELFF
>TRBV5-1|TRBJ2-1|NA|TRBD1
TGCGCCAGCAGCCCCAGGACAGGGGGAAACAATGAGCAGTTCTTC
CASSPRTGGNNEQFF
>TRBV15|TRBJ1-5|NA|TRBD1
TGTGCCACCAGCAGAGATCAGGGGGTCGTAGGTCAGCCCCAGCATTTT
CATSRDQGVVGQPQHF
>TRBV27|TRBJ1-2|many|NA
TGTGCCAGCAGTTTAGGACGGGGGTTCCGTGGCTACACCTTC
CASSLGRGFRGYTF
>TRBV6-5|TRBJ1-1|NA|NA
TGTGCCAGCAGTTACGACACGCCGAACACTGAAGCTTTCTTT
CASSYDTPNTEAFF
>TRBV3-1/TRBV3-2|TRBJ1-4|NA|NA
TGTGCCAGCAGCCAAGTACCTTGGCAGGGGAAGGACGAAAAACTGTTTTTT
CASSQVPWQGKDEKLFF
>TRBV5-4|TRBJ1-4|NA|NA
TGTGCCAGCAGCCCCGACCCCGGGGCTAATGAAAAACTGTTTTTT
CASSPDPGANEKLFF
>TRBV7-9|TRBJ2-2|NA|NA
TGTGCCAGCAGCTTAGTCCCGCGGAACACCGGGGAGCTGTTTTTT
CASSLVPRNTGELFF
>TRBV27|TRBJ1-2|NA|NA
TGTGCCAGCAGTTTATCTGCAGGGAACTATGGCTACACCTTC
CASSLSAGNYGYTF
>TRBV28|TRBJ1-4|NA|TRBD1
TGTGCCAGCGGGGACCCGGGACAGGGAACAGCTAATGAAAAACTGTTTTTT
CASGDPGQGTANEKLFF
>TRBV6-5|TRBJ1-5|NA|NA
TGTGCCAGCAGTATTTCCGGGGATAGCAATCAGCCCCAGCATTTT
CASSISGDSNQPQHF
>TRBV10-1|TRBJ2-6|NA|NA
TGCGCCAGCAGTGAGACAGCAGGGGCCAACGTCCTGACTTTC
CASSETAGANVLTF
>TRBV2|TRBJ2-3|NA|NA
TGTGCCAGCAGTGTTTCCCCGGTAGCAGATACGCAGTATTTT
CASSVSPVADTQYF
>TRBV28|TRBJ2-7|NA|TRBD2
TGTGCCAGCAGTTTCTCGACGGGAGGCTTCGAGCAGTACTTC
CASSFSTGGFEQYF